This TCR beta chain was retrieved from a study of Ad26.COV2.S vaccination and SARS-CoV-2 variants. Across the whole study: It was the COV1001 Ad26.COV2.S trial arm that included the donor.

This clone was seen once. Its antigen is unidentified. Treatment meaning: roughly 20 received Ad26.COV2.S at low or high dose, single or two shots; 5 received placebo; per-sample allocation not given. Collection of the samples took place on day 63 after the first injection of vaccine or placebo. Study observations and caveats: Breadth, reportedly substantial, characterized the spike-specific CD8+ and CD4+ T cell responses after vaccination. Spike-specific TCR breadth was greater after Ad26.COV2.S than placebo. Measurements of TCR breadth and depth may have given underestimates of the total T cell responses.

CDR3 length: 12 amino acids. CDR1 is ENHRY, CDR2 SYGVKD, per germline. V lost 10 bases and J lost 2, with 12 bases in between. The protocol was immunoSEQ multiplex PCR, while the TCRdb copy is restricted to in-frame clones and leaves out a portion. This sample has approximately 340,000 clones; approximately 84% occur once, and the top ten carry 3.3%. The sample here was peripheral blood, taken in a trial of Ad26.COV2.S vaccine versus placebo. The rearrangement links TRBV10-3 to TRBJ2-7; D is undetermined. This TCR was sampled from a person between 18 and 60 years old who received the Ad26.COV2.S COVID-19 vaccine or a placebo. CDR3 sequence: CATGPGAYEQYF. The CDR3 DNA reads as TGTGCCACCGGTCCGGGCGCCTACGAGCAGTACTTC.